The source of this TCR beta chain is a study of blood T cell repertoires in COVID-19. TCRdb's copy holds only in-frame clones and misses some; the assay was immunoSEQ multiplex PCR. The data contain approximately 180,000 clones, roughly 79% of them singletons. CDR1 is SGHVS and CDR2 is FQNEAQ in the germline V gene. The V end lost 5 bases, the J end lost 4 bases, and 14 bases lay between the germline ends. The CDR3 is 14 amino acids. V and J are TRBV7-8 and TRBJ1-1, with a weak D call TRBD1 (6 bases). The origin of this receptor is a woman at least 80 years old with COVID-19, enrolled during active disease. Sequenced material: peripheral blood. The CDR3 region is CASSVRGLSTEAFF. The DNA of the CDR3 is TGTGCCAGCAGCGTCAGGGGTCTGAGCACTGAAGCTTTCTTT.